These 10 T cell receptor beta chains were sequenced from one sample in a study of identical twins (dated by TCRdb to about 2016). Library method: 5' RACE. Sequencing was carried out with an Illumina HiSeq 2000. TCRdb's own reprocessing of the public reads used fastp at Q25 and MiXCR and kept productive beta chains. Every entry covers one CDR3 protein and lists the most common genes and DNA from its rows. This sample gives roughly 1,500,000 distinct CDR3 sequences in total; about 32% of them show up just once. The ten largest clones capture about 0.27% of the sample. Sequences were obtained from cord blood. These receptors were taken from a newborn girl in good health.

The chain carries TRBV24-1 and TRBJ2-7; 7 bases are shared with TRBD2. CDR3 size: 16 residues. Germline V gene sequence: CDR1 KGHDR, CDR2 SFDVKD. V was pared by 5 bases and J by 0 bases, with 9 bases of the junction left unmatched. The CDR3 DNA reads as TGTGCCACCAGTGCCCTGGGAGGGCAACACTCCTACGAGCAGTACTTC. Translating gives CATSALGGQHSYEQYF.

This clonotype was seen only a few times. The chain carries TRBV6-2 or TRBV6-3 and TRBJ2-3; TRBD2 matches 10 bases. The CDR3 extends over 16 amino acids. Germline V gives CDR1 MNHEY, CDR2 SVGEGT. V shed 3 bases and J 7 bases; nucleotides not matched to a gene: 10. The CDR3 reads CASSYPAGGLMNTQYF. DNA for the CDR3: TGTGCCAGCAGTTATCCAGCGGGAGGGCTTATGAATACGCAGTATTTT.

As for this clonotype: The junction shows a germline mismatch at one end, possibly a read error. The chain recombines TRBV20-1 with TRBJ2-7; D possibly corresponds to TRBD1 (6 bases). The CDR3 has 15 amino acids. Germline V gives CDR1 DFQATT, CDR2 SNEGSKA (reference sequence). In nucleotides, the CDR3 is TGCAGTGCTGACAGGCCGGCCCTACTCCGCTACGGGCAGTACTTC. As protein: CSADRPALLRYGQYF.

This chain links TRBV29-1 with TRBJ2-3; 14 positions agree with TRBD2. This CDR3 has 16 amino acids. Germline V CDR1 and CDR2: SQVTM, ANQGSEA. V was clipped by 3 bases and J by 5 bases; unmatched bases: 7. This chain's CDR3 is CSVERLAGGLGDTQYF. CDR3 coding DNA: TGCAGCGTTGAGCGACTAGCGGGGGGGCTTGGAGATACGCAGTATTTT.

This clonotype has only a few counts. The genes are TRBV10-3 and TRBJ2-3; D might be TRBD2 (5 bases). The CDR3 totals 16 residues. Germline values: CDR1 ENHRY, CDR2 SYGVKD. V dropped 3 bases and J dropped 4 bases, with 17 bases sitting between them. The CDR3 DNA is TGTGCCATCAGTGACCCCCGAGGGATTCGGGCAGATACGCAGTATTTT. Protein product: CAISDPRGIRADTQYF.

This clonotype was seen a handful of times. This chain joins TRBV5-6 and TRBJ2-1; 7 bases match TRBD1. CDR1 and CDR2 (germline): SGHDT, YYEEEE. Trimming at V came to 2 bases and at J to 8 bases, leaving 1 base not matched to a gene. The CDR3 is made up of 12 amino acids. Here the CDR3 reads CASSFGQDEQFF. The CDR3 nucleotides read TGTGCCAGCAGCTTCGGACAGGATGAGCAGTTCTTC.

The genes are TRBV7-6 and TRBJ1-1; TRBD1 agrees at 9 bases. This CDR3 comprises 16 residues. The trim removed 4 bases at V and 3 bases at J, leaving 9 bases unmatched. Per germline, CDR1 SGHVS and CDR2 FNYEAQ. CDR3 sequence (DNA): TGTGCCAGCAGCTCTGGGACAGGGCCAGTTTACACTGAAGCTTTCTTT. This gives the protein CASSSGTGPVYTEAFF.

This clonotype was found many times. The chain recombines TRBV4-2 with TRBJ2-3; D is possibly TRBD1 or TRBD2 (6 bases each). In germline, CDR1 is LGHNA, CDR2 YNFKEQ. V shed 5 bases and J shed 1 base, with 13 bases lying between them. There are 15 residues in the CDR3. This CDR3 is CASSSGASGTDTQYF. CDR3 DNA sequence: TGTGCCAGCAGCTCGGGGGCTAGCGGCACAGATACGCAGTATTTT.

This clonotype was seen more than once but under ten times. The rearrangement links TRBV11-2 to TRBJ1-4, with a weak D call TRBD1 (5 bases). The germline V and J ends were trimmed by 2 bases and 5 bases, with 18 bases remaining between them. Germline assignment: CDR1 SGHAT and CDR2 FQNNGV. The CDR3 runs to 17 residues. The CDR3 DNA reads TGTGCCAGCAGCTTAAGGTTCGCGGGGCCTCGAAATGAAAAACTGTTTTTT. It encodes CASSLRFAGPRNEKLFF.

This CDR3 is CASSLVGGAVSYNEQFF. CDR3 in DNA: TGCGCCAGCAGCTTGGTGGGCGGAGCGGTCTCCTACAATGAGCAGTTCTTC. The rearrangement joins TRBV5-1 to TRBJ2-1; TRBD2 is a possible D gene (5 bases). CDR3 length: 17 residues. The V end lost 0 bases, the J end lost 0 bases, and 13 bases lay between the germline ends. Germline CDR1 is SGHRS and CDR2 is YFSETQ.